This T cell receptor (beta chain) was sequenced for a study of Graves' ophthalmopathy and Graves' hyperthyroidism. Study in general: Stable hyperthyroidism denotes an absence of ophthalmopathy throughout 18 months of follow-up.

RNA transcripts were the template, and TCR beta CDR3 regions were amplified from them. First-round RT-PCR with HTBI primers preceded a second-round multiplex PCR. TCRdb used MiXCR to reprocess the multiplex PCR reads, holding one entry per CDR3 protein. The top ten clones hold about 4.2% of a sample with about 600,000 distinct CDR3 sequences, under 40% of them seen once. Germline V gene lookup returns CDR1 MGHRA and CDR2 YSYEKL. Trimming shortened V by 2 bases and J by 5 bases, and 18 bases separated the two germline ends. The length of the CDR3 is 16 residues. The study's findings and limits: In predicting ophthalmopathy progression, the model reached 70.59% sensitivity and 72% to 85% specificity.

In its sample, this clonotype was seen a few times. Its matching antigen is unknown. Exclusion covered patients with other autoimmune diseases or uncontrolled infections (as well as pregnancy or lactation). Clinical symptoms and serum thyroxine were used for diagnosis; TRAb, thyroid ultrasound and orbital computed tomography were also relied on. The chain couples TRBV4-1 to TRBJ1-1; the D gene is possibly TRBD1 (6 bases). Sequences were obtained from peripheral blood or thyroid tissue (not recorded which). The TCR was taken from an adult man with Graves' hyperthyroidism. The CDR3 reads CASSQPRTEVITEAFF. The CDR3 DNA follows: TGCGCCAGCAGCCAACCCCGGACAGAAGTAATTACTGAAGCTTTCTTT.